This T cell receptor beta chain was recorded in a study of blood T cell repertoires in COVID-19. Only in-frame clones appear in the TCRdb table, and some are missing; sequencing was by immunoSEQ multiplex PCR. The profile covers 350,000 to 450,000 clones, with just under 90% appearing a single time and 1.7% taken by the ten largest. Looked up from germline, CDR1 is SGHRS and CDR2 is YFSETQ. V trimming: 4 bases; J trimming: 4 bases; junction bases outside the gene matches: 6. This CDR3 is 14 amino acids long. Sequenced material: PBMCs or T cells enriched from blood (not recorded which). This receptor was obtained from a woman aged 30 to 39 who had recovered from COVID-19. The chain uses TRBV5-1 and TRBJ2-5, with 8 positions matching TRBD2. CDR3 nucleotides: TGCGCCAGCAGCCGGGGGGGAGGGCGAGAGACCCAGTACTTC. It encodes CASSRGGGRETQYF.